This record concerns one TCR beta chain sequence. The antigen remains unidentified. This sample is part of a study of graft-versus-host responses after intestinal transplantation. Looked up from germline, CDR1 is LNHDA and CDR2 is SQIVND (reference sequence). V was pared by 7 bases and J by 4 bases, with 15 bases between. CDR3 length equals 14 residues. The protocol was immunoSEQ multiplex PCR, while the TCRdb copy is restricted to in-frame clones and leaves out a portion. There are 55,000 to 85,000 clones in the sample; 89% occur only once, and just under 2.5% lies in the top ten. The TCR originated in a human donor who received an intestinal transplant. J is TRBJ2-3 and V is TRBV19; the D gene is possibly TRBD1 (7 bases). The sample was unstimulated CD8+ T cells sorted from spleen or lymph node cells, taken before intestinal transplant. The CDR3 DNA reads as TGTGCCAGTAAACAGGGGCGCGGGGCAGATACGCAGTATTTT. It yields the protein CASKQGRGADTQYF.